This T cell receptor beta chain was observed in a study of radiation and T cells in renal cell carcinoma (TCRdb year 2020). Background for the entire study: Samples were obtained from a clinical trial, in which 15 Gy stereotactic body radiation therapy was delivered to primary renal cell carcinomas and nephrectomy was performed 4 weeks later. In total, fewer than 55 samples, comprising around 25 tumors and some 27 peripheral blood samples, were subjected to TCR beta sequencing. In the 40 to 55 samples combined, around 3.9 million unique CDR3 nucleotide sequences were found, encoding roughly 2.5 million unique CDR3 amino acid sequences.

Turning to this clone: The antigen it binds to is not known. No much larger clone exists at a distance of one base, and base qualities are not known.

V loses 5 bases of germline sequence and J loses 0 bases, and the interval between the two ends is 8 bases. Via the germline V gene (reference sequence), CDR1 is MNHEY and CDR2 SMNVEV. Measured from the cysteine to the phenylalanine, the CDR3 is 14 residues long. The retained sequence is limited to the CDR3, 42 bases, with the frame set at the first base. Interpreted using the paper, the time point label stands for: baseline pretreatment blood. The sample's treatment or condition, from its label and the paper: 15 Gy SBRT to primary tumor, nephrectomy 4 weeks later. Serial peripheral blood from radiation-treated patients was sampled at baseline, 2 weeks and 4 weeks after SBRT to track tumor-enriched clonotypes. Every patient had renal cell carcinoma of clear cell pathology. The QIAamp DNA Blood Mini Kit (Qiagen) was used to prepare genomic DNA for TCR sequencing. The analyses included just those samples that passed every quality control check.

Study-wide conclusions, independent of this receptor: In blood, the top tumor clonotypes increased from baseline to 2 weeks after radiation and then shrank by 4 weeks, which suggests a temporary expansion of tumor-resident clones. Tracking of blood repertoire dynamics stopped at roughly 4 weeks after treatment, with no follow-up past that point. Because pretreatment tumor biopsies were not available, the baseline intratumoral presence of clonotypes could not be determined. The single-armed trial design could not address effects of radiation dose or scheduling on the TCR repertoire.

Following the manufacturer's recommendations, the immunoSEQ kit was used to generate TCR beta libraries from genomic DNA. Library preparation used a first multiplex PCR with proprietary primers, then a second PCR adding unique barcodes, with bead cleanups after each round. A kit-provided positive control reaction and a negative control reaction were included in every sample batch. The final libraries were assessed on an Agilent 4200 TapeStation D1000 ScreenTape, pooled by volume, and quantified by qPCR. An Illumina NextSeq500 fitted with a MidOutput 150-cycle cartridge performed the sequencing, running 156 Read1 cycles and 15 Index1 cycles with the kit's custom primers. The pooled library was loaded at roughly 1 pM with about 20% PhiX control spiked in. Concerning the study's data processing: The vendor-processed data were analyzed in R, and a clonotype was defined as all T cells that share the same CDR3 nucleotide sequence. For clone abundance analyses, frequencies were normalized to the 10,000 most abundant clones per sample. Public T cell clones, which averaged fewer than five per sample, were removed prior to analysis. Tumor-enriched clonotypes and baseline blood-enriched clonotypes were defined as those with an abundance difference of at least 32-fold between compartments. A beta-binomial differential abundance model was applied to find clonotypes that expanded or contracted between blood time points. The Baroni-Urbani and Buser coefficient was used to measure tumor-blood repertoire similarity, and groups were compared with two-tailed Wilcoxon tests in R. TCRdb limited this immuneACCESS table to in-frame rearrangements with V and J called. A share of clones is missing; checked studies link under half to unresolved V genes, and the rest is unexplained. The D gene and trimming were derived from the DNA, and the V and J assignments and clone size from that table. The sample records more than 20,000 clones, roughly 80% of which are singletons. The ten largest clones take up about 40% of the sample.

The TCR originated in a man aged 60 to 75 with renal cell carcinoma. The chain uses TRBV27 and TRBJ1-3, with no reliable assignment of the D segment. The input for sequencing was blood, taken from a patient whose treatment included radiotherapy and nephrectomy. The nucleotides are TGTGCCAGCAGTGAACGATTCTCTGGAAACACCATATATTTT. This codes for CASSERFSGNTIYF.